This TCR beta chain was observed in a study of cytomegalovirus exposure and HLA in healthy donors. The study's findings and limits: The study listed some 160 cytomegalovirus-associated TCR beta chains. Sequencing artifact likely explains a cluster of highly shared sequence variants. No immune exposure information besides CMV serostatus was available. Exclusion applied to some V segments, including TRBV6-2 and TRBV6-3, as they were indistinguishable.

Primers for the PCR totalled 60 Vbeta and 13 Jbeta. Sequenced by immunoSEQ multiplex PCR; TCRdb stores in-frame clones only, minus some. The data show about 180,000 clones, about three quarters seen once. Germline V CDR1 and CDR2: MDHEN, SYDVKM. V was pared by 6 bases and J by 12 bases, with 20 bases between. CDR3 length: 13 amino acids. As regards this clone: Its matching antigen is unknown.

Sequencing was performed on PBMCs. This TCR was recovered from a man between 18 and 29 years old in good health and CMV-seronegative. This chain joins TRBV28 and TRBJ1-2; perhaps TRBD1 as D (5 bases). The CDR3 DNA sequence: TGTGCCAGCAGCCTCAGGGTAGACTCCTTCCACACCTTC. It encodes CASSLRVDSFHTF.